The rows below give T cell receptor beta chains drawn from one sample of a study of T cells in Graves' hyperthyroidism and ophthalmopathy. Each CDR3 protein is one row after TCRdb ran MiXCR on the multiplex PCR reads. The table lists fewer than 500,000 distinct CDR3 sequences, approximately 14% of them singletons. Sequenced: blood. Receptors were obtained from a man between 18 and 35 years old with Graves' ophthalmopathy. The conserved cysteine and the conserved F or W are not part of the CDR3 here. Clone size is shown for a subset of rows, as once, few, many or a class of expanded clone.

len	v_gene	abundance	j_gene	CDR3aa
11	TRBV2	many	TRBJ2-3	ASGAGGGDTQY
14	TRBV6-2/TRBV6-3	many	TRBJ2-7	ASSYRTGGISYEQY
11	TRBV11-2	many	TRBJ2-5	ASSLWGVETQY
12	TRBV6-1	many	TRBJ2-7	ASTASGRSNEQY
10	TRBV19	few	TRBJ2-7	ASSTGTSEQY
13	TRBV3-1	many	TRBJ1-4	ASSQQSGPNEKLF
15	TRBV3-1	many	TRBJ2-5	ASSQFLAGGRQETQY
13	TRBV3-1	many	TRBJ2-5	ASSQNVGQKETQY
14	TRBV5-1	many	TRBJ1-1	ASSENPTGQNTEAF
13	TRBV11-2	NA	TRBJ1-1	ASSLDQGMRTEAF
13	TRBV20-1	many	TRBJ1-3	SARPTDGPGNTIY
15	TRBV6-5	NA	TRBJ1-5	ASSYSKGGHSNQPQH
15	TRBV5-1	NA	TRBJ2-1	ASSLAEGLAGENEQF
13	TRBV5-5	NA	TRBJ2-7	ASSRVAGASYEQY
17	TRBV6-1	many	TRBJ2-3	ASSPRWLTSDLSADTQY
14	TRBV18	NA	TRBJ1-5	ASSPETGGRGQPQH
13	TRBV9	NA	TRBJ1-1	ASSVARGADTEAF
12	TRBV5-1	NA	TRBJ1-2	ASSSLTVSYGYT
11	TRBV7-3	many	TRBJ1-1	ASGSNMNTEAF
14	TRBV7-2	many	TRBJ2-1	ASSLGTSGGLREQF
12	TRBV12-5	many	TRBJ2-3	ASGSGQSPDTQY
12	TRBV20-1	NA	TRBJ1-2	SAIILGPGISYT
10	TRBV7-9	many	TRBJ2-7	ASSLPLGEQY
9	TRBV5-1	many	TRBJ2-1	ASGGYNEQF
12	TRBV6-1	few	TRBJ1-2	ASTPAPGTYGYT
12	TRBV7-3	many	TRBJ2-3	ASSPGSSTDTQY
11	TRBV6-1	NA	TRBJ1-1	ASKGTPNTEAF
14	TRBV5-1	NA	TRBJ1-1	ASSLANGAGNTEAF
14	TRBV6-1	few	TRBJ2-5	ASSGLAGDLQETQY
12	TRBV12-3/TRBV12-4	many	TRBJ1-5	ASSKETSYQPQH
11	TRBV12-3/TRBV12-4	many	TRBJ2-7	ASSLGTADEQY
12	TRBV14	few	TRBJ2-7	ASSQEGPAYEQY
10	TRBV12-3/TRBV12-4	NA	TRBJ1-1	ASSWLRDKAF
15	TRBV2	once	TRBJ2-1	ASSERGTGGPYNEQF
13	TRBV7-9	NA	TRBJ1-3	ASSFRTGDGNTIY
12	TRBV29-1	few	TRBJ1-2	SVEAGEGSYGYT
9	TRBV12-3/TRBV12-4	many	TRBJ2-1	ASRGGNEQF
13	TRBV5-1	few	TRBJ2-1	ASSLAWTGVAEQF
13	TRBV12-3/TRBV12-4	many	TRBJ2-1	ASSAGTSGGYEQF
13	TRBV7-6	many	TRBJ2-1	ASSQGLAEYNEQF
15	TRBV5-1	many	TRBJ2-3	ASSLAGTSGSTDTQY
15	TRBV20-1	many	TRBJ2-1	SAGGGTGAQSYNEQF